This T cell receptor (beta chain) was captured by sequencing in a study of identical twins. The study's findings and limits: Invariant populations such as MAIT and iNKT cells could partly muddle zero-insertion analyses. Models, which agreed with sharing between unrelated individuals, nonetheless underestimated the out-of-frame TCR alpha sharing seen in monozygotic twins. It was cross-sectional statistical analysis, not following the same donors, that the conclusions relied on.

Template switching added a universal primer binding site, and final cDNA carried unique molecular identifiers. MiXCR, applied by TCRdb to the 5' RACE reads, yields one record per CDR3 protein. The data show a few hundred thousand distinct CDR3 sequences, with more than 9% seen just once and roughly 3% held by the top ten. The germline V and J ends were trimmed by 4 bases and 0 bases, with 16 bases remaining between them. CDR1 MNHEY and CDR2 SMNVEV come from the germline V gene (reference sequence). This CDR3 spans 17 amino acids. As for this clonotype: Its matching antigen is unknown.

The data also belong to a second study, concerning yellow fever vaccine responses in identical twins.

The chain carries TRBV27 and TRBJ2-1, with D maybe TRBD2 (7 bases). Material for sequencing was PBMCs. This clonotype originated in a woman between 18 and 30 years old in good health. The CDR3, as DNA: TGTGCCAGCAGTTCAGGCGGGGGCCCGAGCTCCTACAATGAGCAGTTCTTC. Translation: CASSSGGGPSSYNEQFF.